This paragraph covers one TCR beta chain sequence. Building of the TCR beta libraries involved iRepertoire HTBI primers and Arm-PCR of CDR3 regions. TCRdb used MiXCR to reprocess the multiplex PCR reads, holding one entry per CDR3 protein. Here the sample spans some 400,000 distinct CDR3 sequences, about 15% being singletons. The data were taken from a study of regulatory T cells in long-lasting Graves disease. The germline V and J ends were trimmed by 8 bases and 4 bases, with 17 bases remaining between them. CDR1 is SQVTM, CDR2 ANQGSEA, per germline. The CDR3 runs to 13 residues. Time point: newly diagnosed GD, antithyroid drugs for less than 3 months. The TCR library was made from RNA that had been extracted from PBMCs in TRIzol. These data are also associated with another study on T cells in Graves' hyperthyroidism and ophthalmopathy.

The sequence was obtained from a woman younger than 45 with Graves disease. The sequencing used peripheral blood mononuclear cells (PBMCs), collected at new diagnosis, from a patient treated with antithyroid drugs. The rearrangement joins TRBV29-1 to TRBJ2-5; tentatively, D is TRBD1 (6 bases). CDR3 coding DNA: TGCAGCTCTGCTAGGGGGTTAGGAGAGACCCAGTACTTC. Its translation is CSSARGLGETQYF.